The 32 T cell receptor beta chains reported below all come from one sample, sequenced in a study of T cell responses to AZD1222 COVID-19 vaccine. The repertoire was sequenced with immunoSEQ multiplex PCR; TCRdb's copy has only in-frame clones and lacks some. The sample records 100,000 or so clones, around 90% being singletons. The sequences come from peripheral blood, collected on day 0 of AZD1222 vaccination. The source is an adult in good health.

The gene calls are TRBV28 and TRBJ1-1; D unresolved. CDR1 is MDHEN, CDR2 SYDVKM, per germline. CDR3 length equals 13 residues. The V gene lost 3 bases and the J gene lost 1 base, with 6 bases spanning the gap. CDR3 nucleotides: TGTGCCAGCAGTTTTGCGGGGAACACTGAAGCTTTCTTT. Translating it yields CASSFAGNTEAFF. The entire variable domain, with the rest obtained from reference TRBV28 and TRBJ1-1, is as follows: DVKVTQSSRYLVKRTGEKVFLECVQDMDHENMFWYRQDPGLGLRLIYFSYDVKMKEKGDIPEGYSVSREKKERFSLILESASTNQTSMYLCASSFAGNTEAFFGQGTRLTVV.

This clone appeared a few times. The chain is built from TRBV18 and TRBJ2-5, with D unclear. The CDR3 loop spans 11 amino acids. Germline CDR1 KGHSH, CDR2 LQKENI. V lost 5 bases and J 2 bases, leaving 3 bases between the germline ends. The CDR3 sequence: CASSSQETQYF. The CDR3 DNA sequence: TGTGCCAGCTCATCTCAAGAGACCCAGTACTTC.

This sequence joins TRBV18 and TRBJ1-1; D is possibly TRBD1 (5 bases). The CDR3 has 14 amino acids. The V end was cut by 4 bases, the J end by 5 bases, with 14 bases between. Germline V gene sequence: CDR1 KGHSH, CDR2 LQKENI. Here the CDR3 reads CASSRSTWGTEAFF. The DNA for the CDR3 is TGTGCCAGCTCACGATCGACCTGGGGGACTGAAGCTTTCTTT.

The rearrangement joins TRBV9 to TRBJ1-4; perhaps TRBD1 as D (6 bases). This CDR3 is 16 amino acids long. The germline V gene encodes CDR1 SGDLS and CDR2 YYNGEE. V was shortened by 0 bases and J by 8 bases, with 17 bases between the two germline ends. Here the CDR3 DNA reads TGTGCCAGCAGCGTAGGTCCCATCGAGGGGGAAGAAAAACTGTTTTTT. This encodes CASSVGPIEGEEKLFF.

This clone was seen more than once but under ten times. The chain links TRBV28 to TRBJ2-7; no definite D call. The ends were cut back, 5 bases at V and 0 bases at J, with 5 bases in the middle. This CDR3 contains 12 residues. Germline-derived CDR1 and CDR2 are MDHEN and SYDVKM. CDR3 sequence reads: CASSASSYEQYF. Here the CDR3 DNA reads TGTGCCAGCAGTGCCTCCTCCTACGAGCAGTACTTC.

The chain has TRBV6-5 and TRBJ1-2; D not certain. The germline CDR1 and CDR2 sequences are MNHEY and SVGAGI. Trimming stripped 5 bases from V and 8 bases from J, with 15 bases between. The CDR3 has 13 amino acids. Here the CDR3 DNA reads TGTGCCAGCAGTCCGACCGCCCTTAGAGGCTACACCTTC. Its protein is CASSPTALRGYTF.

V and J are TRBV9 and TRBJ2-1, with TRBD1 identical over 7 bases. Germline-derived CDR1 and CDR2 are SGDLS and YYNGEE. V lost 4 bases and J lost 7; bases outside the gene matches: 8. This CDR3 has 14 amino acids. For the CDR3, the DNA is TGTGCCAGCAGCCCTTACAGGGGCGAGAATGAGCAGTTCTTC. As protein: CASSPYRGENEQFF.

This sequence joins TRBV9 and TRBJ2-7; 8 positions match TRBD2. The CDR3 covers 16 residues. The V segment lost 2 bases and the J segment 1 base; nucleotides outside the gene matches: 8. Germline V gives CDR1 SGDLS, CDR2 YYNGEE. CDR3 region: CASSVDMASGSYEQYF. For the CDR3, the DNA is TGTGCCAGCAGCGTTGATATGGCTAGCGGGTCCTACGAGCAGTACTTC.

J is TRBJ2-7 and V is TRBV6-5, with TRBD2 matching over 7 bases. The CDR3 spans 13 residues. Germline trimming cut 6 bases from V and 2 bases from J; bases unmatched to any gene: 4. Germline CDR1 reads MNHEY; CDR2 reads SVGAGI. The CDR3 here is CASRLASTYEQYF. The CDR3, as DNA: TGTGCCAGCAGACTAGCGAGTACCTACGAGCAGTACTTC.

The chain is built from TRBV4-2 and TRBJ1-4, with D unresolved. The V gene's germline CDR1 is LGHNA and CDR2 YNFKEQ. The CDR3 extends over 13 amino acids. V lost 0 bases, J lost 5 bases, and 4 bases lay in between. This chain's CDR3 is CASSQDGNEKLFF. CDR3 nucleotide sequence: TGTGCCAGCAGCCAAGATGGGAATGAAAAACTGTTTTTT.

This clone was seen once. CDR3 amino acids: CASSPGEKLFF. The CDR3 DNA is TGTGCCAGCTCCCCGGGTGAAAAACTGTTTTTT. The chain carries TRBV6-5 and TRBJ1-4; D gene uncertain. Per the germline V gene, CDR1 is MNHEY and CDR2 is SVGAGI. Trimming pared 8 bases from V and 7 bases from J, leaving 8 bases between. The CDR3 consists of 11 residues.

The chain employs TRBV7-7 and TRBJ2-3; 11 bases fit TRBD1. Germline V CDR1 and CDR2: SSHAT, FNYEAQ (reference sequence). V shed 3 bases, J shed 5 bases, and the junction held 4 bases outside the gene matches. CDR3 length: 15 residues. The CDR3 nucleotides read TGTGCCAGCAGCTTGAGGACAGGGGGCCTAGATACGCAGTATTTT. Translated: CASSLRTGGLDTQYF. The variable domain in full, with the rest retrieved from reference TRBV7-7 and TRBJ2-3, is GAGVSQSPRYKVTKRGQDVTLRCDPISSHATLYWYQQALGQGPEFLTYFNYEAQPDKSGLPSDRFSAERPEGSISTLTIQRTEQRDSAMYRCASSLRTGGLDTQYFGPGTRLTVL.

The CDR3 loop is CASSPYDYNEQFF. As DNA, the CDR3 is TGTGCCAGCAGTCCTTACGACTACAATGAGCAGTTCTTC. This chain joins TRBV27 and TRBJ2-1; D is unresolved. Germline loops: CDR1 MNHEY, CDR2 SMNVEV (reference sequence). Trimming stripped 5 bases from V and 3 bases from J, with 8 bases between. CDR3 length equals 13 residues.

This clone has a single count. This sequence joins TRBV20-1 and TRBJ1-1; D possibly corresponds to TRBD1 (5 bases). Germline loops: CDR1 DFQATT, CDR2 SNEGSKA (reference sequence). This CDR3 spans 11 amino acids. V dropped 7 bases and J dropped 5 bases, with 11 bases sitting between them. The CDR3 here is CSEPRGTEAFF. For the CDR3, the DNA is TGCAGTGAGCCCCGGGGGACTGAAGCTTTCTTT.

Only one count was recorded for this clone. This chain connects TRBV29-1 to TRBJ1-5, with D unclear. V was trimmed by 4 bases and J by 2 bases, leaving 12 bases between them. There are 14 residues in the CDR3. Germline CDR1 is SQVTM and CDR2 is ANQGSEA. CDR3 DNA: TGCAGCGTTGCCCCAGAGACGGGCAATCAGCCCCAGCATTTT. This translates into CSVAPETGNQPQHF. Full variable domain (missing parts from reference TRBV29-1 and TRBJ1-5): SAVISQKPSRDICQRGTSLTIQCQVDSQVTMMFWYRQQPGQSLTLIATANQGSEATYESGFVIDKFPISRPNLTFSTLTVSNMSPEDSSIYLCSVAPETGNQPQHFGDGTRLSIL.

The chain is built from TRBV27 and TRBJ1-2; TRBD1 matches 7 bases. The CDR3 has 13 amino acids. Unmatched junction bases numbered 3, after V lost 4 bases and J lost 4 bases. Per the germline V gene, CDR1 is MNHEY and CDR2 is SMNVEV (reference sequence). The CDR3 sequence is CASSSQGTYGYTF. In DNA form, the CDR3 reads TGTGCCAGCAGTTCACAGGGGACCTATGGCTACACCTTC.

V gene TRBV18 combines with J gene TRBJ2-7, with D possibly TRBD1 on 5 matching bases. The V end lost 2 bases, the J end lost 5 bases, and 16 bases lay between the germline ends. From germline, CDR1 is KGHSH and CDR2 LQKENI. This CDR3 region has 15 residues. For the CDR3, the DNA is TGTGCCAGCTCACCAGGGGCGGAGTCGAGGAACGAGCAGTACTTC. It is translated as CASSPGAESRNEQYF.

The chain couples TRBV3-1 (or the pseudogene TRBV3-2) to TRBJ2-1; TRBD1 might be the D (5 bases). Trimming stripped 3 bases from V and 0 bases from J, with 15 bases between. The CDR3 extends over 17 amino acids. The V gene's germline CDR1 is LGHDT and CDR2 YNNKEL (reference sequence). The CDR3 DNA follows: TGTGCCAGCAGCCACGTCGTAGGGGTGGGCTCCTACAATGAGCAGTTCTTC. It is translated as CASSHVVGVGSYNEQFF.

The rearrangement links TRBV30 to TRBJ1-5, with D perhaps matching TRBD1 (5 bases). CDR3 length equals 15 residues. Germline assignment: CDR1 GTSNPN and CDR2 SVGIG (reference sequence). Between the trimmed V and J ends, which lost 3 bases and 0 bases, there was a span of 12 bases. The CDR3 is CAWRGKGTSNQPQHF. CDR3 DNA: TGTGCCTGGAGGGGGAAGGGGACTAGCAATCAGCCCCAGCATTTT.

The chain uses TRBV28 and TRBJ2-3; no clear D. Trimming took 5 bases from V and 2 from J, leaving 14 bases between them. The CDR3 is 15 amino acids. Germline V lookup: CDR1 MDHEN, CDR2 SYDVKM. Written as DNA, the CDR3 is TGTGCCAGCAGTACTACGGACGGGTCCACAGATACGCAGTATTTT. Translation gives CASSTTDGSTDTQYF.

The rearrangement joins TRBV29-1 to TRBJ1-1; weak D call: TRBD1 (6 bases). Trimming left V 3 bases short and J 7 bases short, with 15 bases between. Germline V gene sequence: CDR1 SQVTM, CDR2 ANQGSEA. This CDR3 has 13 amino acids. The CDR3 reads CSVDPQGRFEAFF. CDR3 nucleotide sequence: TGCAGCGTTGACCCCCAGGGGCGATTTGAAGCTTTCTTT.

CDR3 loop: CATSRDLGVSSYEQYF. The CDR3 nucleotides are TGTGCCACCAGCAGAGATCTCGGGGTCTCTTCCTACGAGCAGTACTTC. This chain links TRBV15 with TRBJ2-7; TRBD2 is a possible D gene (5 bases). The V end lost 0 bases, the J end lost 1 base, and 13 bases lay between the germline ends. CDR1 is LNHNV and CDR2 is YYDKDF in the germline V gene (reference sequence). The CDR3 extends over 16 amino acids.

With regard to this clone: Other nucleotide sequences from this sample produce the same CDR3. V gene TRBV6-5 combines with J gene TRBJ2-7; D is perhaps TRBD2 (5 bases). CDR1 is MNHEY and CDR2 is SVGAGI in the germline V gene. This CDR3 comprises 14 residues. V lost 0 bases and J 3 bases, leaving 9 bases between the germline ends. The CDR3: CASSYSVANYEQYF. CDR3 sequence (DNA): TGTGCCAGCAGTTACTCTGTAGCGAACTACGAGCAGTACTTC.

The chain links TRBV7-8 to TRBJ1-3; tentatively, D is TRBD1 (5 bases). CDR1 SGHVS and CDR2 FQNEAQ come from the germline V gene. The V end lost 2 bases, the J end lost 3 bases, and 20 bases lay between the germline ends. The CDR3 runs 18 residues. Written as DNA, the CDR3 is TGTGCCAGCAGCTTAAGCTCTCGGGCCAGGGTCAATGGAAACACCATATATTTT. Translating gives CASSLSSRARVNGNTIYF.

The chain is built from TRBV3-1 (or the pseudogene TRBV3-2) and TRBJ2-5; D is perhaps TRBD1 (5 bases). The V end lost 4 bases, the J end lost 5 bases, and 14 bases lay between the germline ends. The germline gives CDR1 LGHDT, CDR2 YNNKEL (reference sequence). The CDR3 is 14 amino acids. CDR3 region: CASSPRGLGETQYF. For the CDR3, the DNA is TGTGCCAGCAGCCCAAGGGGCTTGGGGGAGACCCAGTACTTC.

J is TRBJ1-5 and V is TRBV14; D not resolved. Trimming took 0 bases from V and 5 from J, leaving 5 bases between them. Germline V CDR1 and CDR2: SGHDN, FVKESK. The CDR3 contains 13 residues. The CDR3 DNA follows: TGTGCCAGCAGCCAAGAATCCCATCAGCCCCAGCATTTT. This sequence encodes CASSQESHQPQHF.

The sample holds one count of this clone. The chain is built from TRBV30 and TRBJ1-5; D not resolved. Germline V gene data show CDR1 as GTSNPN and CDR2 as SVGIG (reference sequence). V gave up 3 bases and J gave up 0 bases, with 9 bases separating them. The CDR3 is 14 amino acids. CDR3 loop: CAWSPTGSNQPQHF. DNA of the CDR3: TGTGCCTGGAGCCCAACGGGTAGCAATCAGCCCCAGCATTTT.

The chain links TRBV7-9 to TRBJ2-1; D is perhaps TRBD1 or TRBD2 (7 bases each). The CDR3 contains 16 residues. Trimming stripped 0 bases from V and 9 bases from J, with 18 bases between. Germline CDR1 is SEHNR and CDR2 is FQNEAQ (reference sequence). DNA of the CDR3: TGTGCCAGCAGCTTAGCCGGGGGGACAGTTTGGGGTGAGCAGTTCTTC. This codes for CASSLAGGTVWGEQFF.

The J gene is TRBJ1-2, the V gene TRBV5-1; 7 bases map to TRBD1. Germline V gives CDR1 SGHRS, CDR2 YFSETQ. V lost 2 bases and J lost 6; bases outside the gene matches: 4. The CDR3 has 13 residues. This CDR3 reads CASSLTGADGYTF. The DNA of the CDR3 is TGCGCCAGCAGCTTAACAGGGGCAGATGGCTACACCTTC.

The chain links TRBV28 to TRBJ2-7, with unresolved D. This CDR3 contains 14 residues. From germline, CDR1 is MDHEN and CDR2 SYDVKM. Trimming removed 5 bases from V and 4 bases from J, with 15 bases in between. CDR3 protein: CASSQIPTVYEQYF. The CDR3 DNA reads TGTGCCAGCAGTCAAATACCTACAGTTTACGAGCAGTACTTC.

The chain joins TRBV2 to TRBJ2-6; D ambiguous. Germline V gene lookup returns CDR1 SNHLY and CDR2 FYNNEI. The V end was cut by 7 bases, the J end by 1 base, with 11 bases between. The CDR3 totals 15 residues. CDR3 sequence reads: CASTPLRSGANVLTF. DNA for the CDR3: TGTGCCAGCACTCCACTACGGTCTGGGGCCAACGTCCTGACTTTC.

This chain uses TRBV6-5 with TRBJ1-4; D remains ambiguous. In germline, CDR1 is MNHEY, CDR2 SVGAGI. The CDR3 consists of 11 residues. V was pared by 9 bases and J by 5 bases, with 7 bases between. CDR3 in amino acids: CASKENEKLFF. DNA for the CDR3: TGTGCCAGTAAGGAGAATGAAAAACTGTTTTTT.